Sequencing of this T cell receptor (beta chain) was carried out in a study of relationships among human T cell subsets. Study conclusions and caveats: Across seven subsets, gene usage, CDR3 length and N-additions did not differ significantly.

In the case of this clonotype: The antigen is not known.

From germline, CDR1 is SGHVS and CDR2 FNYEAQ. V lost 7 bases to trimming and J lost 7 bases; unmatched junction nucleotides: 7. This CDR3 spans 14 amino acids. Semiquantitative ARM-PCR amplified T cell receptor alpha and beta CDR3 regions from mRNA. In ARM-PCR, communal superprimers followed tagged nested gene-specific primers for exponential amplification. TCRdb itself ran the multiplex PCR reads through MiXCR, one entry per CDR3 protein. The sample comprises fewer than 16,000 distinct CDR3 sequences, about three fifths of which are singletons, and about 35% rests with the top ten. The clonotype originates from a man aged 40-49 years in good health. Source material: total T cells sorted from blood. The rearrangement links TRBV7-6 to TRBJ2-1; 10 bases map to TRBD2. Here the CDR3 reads CASKLELAGNEQFF. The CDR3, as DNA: TGTGCCAGCAAACTAGAACTAGCGGGGAATGAGCAGTTCTTC.